The present T cell receptor beta chain was sequenced within a study of tumor and adjacent non-tumor tissue in lung cancer. The CDR3 runs 14 residues. Trimming left V 6 bases short and J 11 bases short, with 20 bases between. Germline CDR1 and CDR2: MNHEY and SVGEGT. TCRbeta libraries were built with three rounds of nested PCR, modified from ARM-PCR. MiXCR, applied by TCRdb to the multiplex PCR reads, yields one record per CDR3 protein. This sample has about 50,000 distinct CDR3 sequences, with 74% found just once. General study results and limits: Tumor repertoires had a smaller top 100 clone share than normal lung.

No cell sorting was done before RNA was extracted from the tissue. More than 3 cm separated this lung sample from the edge of the tumor. For this clonotype: The antigen is undetermined. The CDR3 does not end in the conserved phenylalanine or tryptophan, so this is likely a read error.

This receptor was identified in a woman aged 55-69 years with non-small cell lung cancer. This chain links TRBV6-2 or TRBV6-3 with TRBJ2-1, with D possibly being TRBD2 (7 bases). Sequencing was done on a sample of distant non-tumor lung tissue. DNA of the CDR3: TGTGCCAGCAGGGATCCGGGGGGCGAGGATAAGCAGTTCTCC. Translation gives CASRDPGGEDKQFS.